One sample yielded the 15 T cell receptor beta chains listed below, sequenced in a study of shared clonotypes between healthy human individuals. Here immunoSEQ multiplex PCR was the method, and the copy in TCRdb shows in-frame clones only, minus some. The table includes under 2.5 million clones, approximately 90% detected once. The sequencing input was naive CD4+ T cells from PBMCs. The subset is: CD45RA+ positively selected. These TCRs come from a man aged 18-30 years in good health. Some clones in this sample may be carry-over from other donors' samples.

The rearrangement links TRBV5-1 to TRBJ2-5, with 8 bases matching TRBD2. The DNA end is more similar to TRBJ2-7, so the J call may be wrong. Germline-derived CDR1 and CDR2 are SGHRS and YFSETQ. The CDR3 has 14 amino acids. The CDR3 region is CASSGETSAYEQYF. CDR3 nucleotide sequence: TGCGCCAGCAGCGGAGAGACTAGCGCCTACGAGCAGTACTTC.

The chain couples TRBV5-1 to TRBJ2-7, with 8 positions matching TRBD2. This CDR3 comprises 14 residues. With 2 bases clipped from V and 5 bases from J, the junction kept 6 bases outside the gene matches. CDR1 is SGHRS and CDR2 is YFSETQ in the germline V gene. The CDR3 sequence is CASSFIAGGNEQYF. CDR3 coding DNA: TGCGCCAGCAGCTTCATCGCGGGAGGTAACGAGCAGTACTTC.

This clone was detected only once. J is TRBJ2-4 and V is TRBV5-1, with 9 bases lining up with TRBD2. In germline, CDR1 is SGHRS, CDR2 YFSETQ. CDR3 size: 14 residues. The V segment lost 4 bases and the J segment 4 bases; nucleotides outside the gene matches: 3. CDR3 DNA: TGCGCCAGCAGCAGGGGACTAGCAAAAAACATTCAGTACTTC. Protein: CASSRGLAKNIQYF.

The chain joins TRBV28 to TRBJ2-7; no reliable D call. The V gene lost 6 bases and the J gene lost 6 bases, with 6 bases spanning the gap. CDR3 length: 10 residues. Per the germline V gene, CDR1 is MDHEN and CDR2 is SYDVKM. CDR3 DNA sequence: TGTGCCAGCAGGGGCCTCGAGCAGTACTTC. This encodes CASRGLEQYF.

The count of this clone is one. This chain uses TRBV9 with TRBJ1-1; a weak D match, TRBD1 (6 bases). Germline V lookup: CDR1 SGDLS, CDR2 YYNGEE. There are 13 residues in the CDR3. Trimming left V 0 bases short and J 10 bases short, with 13 bases between. CDR3 region: CASSVGGGAGAFF. The CDR3 DNA reads as TGTGCCAGCAGCGTAGGTGGGGGCGCGGGAGCTTTCTTT.

The V and J genes are TRBV2 and TRBJ2-4; 10 bases are shared with TRBD1. The CDR3 has 17 amino acids. The V gene's germline CDR1 is SNHLY and CDR2 FYNNEI. The V and J ends lost 8 bases and 3 bases, in that order; junction bases with no gene match: 13. The chain's CDR3 is CASRESRDRGSKNIQYF. CDR3 DNA sequence: TGTGCCAGCCGAGAAAGCCGGGACAGGGGCAGCAAAAACATTCAGTACTTC.

The chain has TRBV6-1 and TRBJ1-2; a weak D match, TRBD1 (5 bases). Germline V gives CDR1 MNHNS, CDR2 SASEGT. Trimming removed 2 bases from V and 6 bases from J, with 13 bases in between. The CDR3 extends over 14 amino acids. CDR3 in DNA: TGTGCCAGCAGTGAAAGCGGCAGGGTTAATGGCTACACCTTC. Its protein is CASSESGRVNGYTF.

This clone has only one observation. V is TRBV6-6 and J is TRBJ1-2, with D perhaps matching TRBD1 (6 bases). CDR1 and CDR2 (germline): MNHNY, SVGAGI (reference sequence). V lost 2 bases and J 2 bases, leaving 15 bases between the germline ends. CDR3 length equals 16 residues. The CDR3 DNA reads as TGTGCCAGCAGTTACCCCGGGGTGGGGGGCAACTATGGCTACACCTTC. Translating gives CASSYPGVGGNYGYTF.

Concerning this clone: The identical CDR3 is also encoded by other nucleotide sequences in the sample. The V and J genes are TRBV9 and TRBJ2-5; unclear D gene. Germline values: CDR1 SGDLS, CDR2 YYNGEE. The CDR3 covers 14 residues. V lost 1 base to trimming and J lost 1 base, with 8 bases between them. The CDR3 is CASSVMGTQETQYF. Here the CDR3 DNA reads TGTGCCAGCAGCGTAATGGGTACCCAAGAGACCCAGTACTTC.

This clone was counted a few times. The J gene is TRBJ1-1, the V gene TRBV6-6; D is unclear. V gave up 7 bases and J gave up 5 bases, with 14 bases separating them. The CDR3 has 13 amino acids. CDR1 is MNHNY, CDR2 SVGAGI, per germline (reference sequence). This CDR3 is CASTSLPRTEAFF. As DNA, the CDR3 is TGTGCCAGCACCTCCCTCCCGAGGACTGAAGCTTTCTTT.

The chain recombines TRBV5-5 with TRBJ2-7; possibly TRBD1 for D (6 bases). Between the trimmed V and J ends, which lost 1 base and 1 base, there was a span of 24 bases. CDR3 length equals 19 residues. Per the germline V gene, CDR1 is SGHKS and CDR2 is YYEKEE (reference sequence). The chain's CDR3 is CASSLRWAVGGPISYEQYF. The CDR3 bases are TGTGCCAGCAGCTTGCGATGGGCAGTAGGGGGACCTATATCCTACGAGCAGTACTTC.

The J gene is TRBJ2-3, the V gene TRBV6-6; possibly TRBD2 for D (5 bases). The CDR3 is made up of 14 amino acids. Germline-derived CDR1 and CDR2 are MNHNY and SVGAGI (reference sequence). V shed 10 bases and J shed 8 bases, with 22 bases lying between them. CDR3 bases: TGTGCCACCACCCACGGGAACCCGCTCCCTACGCAGTATTTT. Its translation is CATTHGNPLPTQYF.

The chain carries TRBV4-3 and TRBJ2-7; no definite D call. With the DNA end fitting TRBJ2-5 better, the J assignment may be wrong. The V gene's germline CDR1 is LGHNA and CDR2 YSLEER. CDR3 length: 13 amino acids. CDR3 residues: CASSQEPEETQYF. CDR3 in DNA: TGCGCCAGCAGCCAAGAGCCCGAAGAGACCCAGTACTTC.

The chain joins TRBV7-2 to TRBJ2-5; D gene unclear. The CDR3 is 13 residues long. V was trimmed by 5 bases and J by 1 base, leaving 8 bases between them. CDR1 is SGHTA and CDR2 is FQGNSA in the germline V gene. The CDR3 DNA follows: TGTGCCAGCAGCACCGGGCGCCAAGAGACCCAGTACTTC. It codes for CASSTGRQETQYF. Full variable domain (rest looked up from reference TRBV7-2 and TRBJ2-5): GAGVSQSPSNKVTEKGKDVELRCDPISGHTALYWYRQSLGQGLEFLIYFQGNSAPDKSGLPSDRFSAERTGGSVSTLTIQRTQQEDSAVYLCASSTGRQETQYFGPGTRLLVL.

The gene calls are TRBV5-1 and TRBJ2-2; the match to TRBD2 covers 12 bases. Germline CDR1 is SGHRS and CDR2 is YFSETQ. The trim removed 4 bases at V and 7 bases at J, leaving 8 bases unmatched. This CDR3 comprises 16 residues. For the CDR3, the DNA is TGCGCCAGCAGCCCATTACTAGCGGGAGGAGGCGGGGAGCTGTTTTTT. It specifies CASSPLLAGGGGELFF.